The 26 T cell receptor beta chains given below trace back to one sample, sequenced in a study of monozygotic twins with cystic fibrosis. Assay: immunoSEQ multiplex PCR; the TCRdb copy retains only in-frame clones and omits some. This sample has about 25,000 clones, with 90% found just once. The sequenced material came from blood. The receptors derive from a girl aged 2 to 9 with cystic fibrosis.

The chain recombines TRBV6-5 with TRBJ1-2; D uncertain. Trimming shortened V by 6 bases and J by 0 bases, and 11 bases separated the two germline ends. CDR1 is MNHEY, CDR2 SVGAGI, per germline. This CDR3 spans 14 amino acids. The CDR3 DNA reads TGTGCCAGCAGCGGACCGAAACCTAACTATGGCTACACCTTC. Encoded protein: CASSGPKPNYGYTF.

The chain has TRBV7-2 and TRBJ2-1; D uncertain. The CDR3 length is 11 residues. Trimming stripped 5 bases from V and 9 bases from J, with 8 bases between. Germline CDR1 and CDR2: SGHTA and FQGNSA. CDR3 loop: CASSQASEQFF. The CDR3 DNA is TGTGCCAGCAGCCAAGCGAGTGAGCAGTTCTTC.

The V call is TRBV19, the J call TRBJ2-3; 9 bases are a match to TRBD2. The ends lost 3 bases at V and 2 bases at J; junction bases unmatched: 6. The CDR3 has 16 residues. CDR1 is LNHDA and CDR2 is SQIVND in the germline V gene (reference sequence). The CDR3 protein is CASSIRGGAYTDTQYF. For the CDR3, the DNA is TGTGCCAGTAGTATTCGCGGGGGGGCATACACAGATACGCAGTATTTT.

The chain carries TRBV5-4 and TRBJ2-3, with D perhaps assigned TRBD1 or TRBD2 (5 bases each). This CDR3 comprises 18 residues. In germline, CDR1 is SGHNT, CDR2 YYREEE (reference sequence). Trimming shortened V by 4 bases and J by 2 bases, and 23 bases separated the two germline ends. The CDR3 sequence is CASSLYPPPWDPTDTQYF. CDR3 coding DNA: TGTGCCAGCAGCCTCTATCCCCCGCCGTGGGACCCCACAGATACGCAGTATTTT. The whole variable domain, remainder taken from reference TRBV5-4 and TRBJ2-3, is ETGVTQSPTHLIKTRGQQVTLRCSSQSGHNTVSWYQQALGQGPQFIFQYYREEENGRGNFPPRFSGLQFPNYSSELNVNALELDDSALYLCASSLYPPPWDPTDTQYFGPGTRLTVL.

The V and J genes are TRBV5-6 and TRBJ2-5, with 10 bases aligning to TRBD1. The DNA end favors TRBJ2-7, so the J call may be wrong. The CDR3 extends over 15 amino acids. Germline V gene lookup returns CDR1 SGHDT and CDR2 YYEEEE. CDR3 residues: CASSLVGTGDYEQYF. CDR3 bases: TGTGCCAGCAGCTTGGTCGGGACAGGGGACTACGAGCAGTACTTC.

V usage is TRBV4-1 and J usage is TRBJ2-3; TRBD1 is a possible D gene (5 bases). V was trimmed by 0 bases and J by 14 bases, leaving 12 bases between them. Per germline, CDR1 MGHRA and CDR2 YSYEKL. CDR3 length: 12 residues. The CDR3 nucleotides read TGCGCCAGCAGCCAAGATTTTCAGGGATTGTATTTT. Protein sequence: CASSQDFQGLYF.

J is TRBJ2-7 and V is TRBV5-4; no firm D call. Germline-derived CDR1 and CDR2 are SGHNT and YYREEE (reference sequence). Between the trimmed V and J ends, which lost 4 bases and 0 bases, there was a span of 14 bases. This CDR3 region has 15 residues. DNA of the CDR3: TGTGCCAGCAGCAAACGGAGTAGTGTCTCCTACGAGCAGTACTTC. Protein: CASSKRSSVSYEQYF.

The V call is TRBV6-1, the J call TRBJ2-7; 11 nucleotides line up with TRBD1. CDR3 length: 14 amino acids. With V trimmed by 7 bases and J by 6 bases, 8 bases remained unmatched. CDR1 is MNHNS, CDR2 SASEGT, per germline. The CDR3 DNA sequence: TGTGCCAGCATCTCCAGGACAGGGGGCGTCGAGCAGTACTTC. Translation gives CASISRTGGVEQYF.

This chain connects TRBV6-6 to TRBJ2-7; TRBD2 matches 9 bases. The CDR3 length is 15 residues. The V gene end was trimmed by 4 bases and the J gene end by 0 bases; junction bases not matched to a gene: 4. Per germline, CDR1 MNHNY and CDR2 SVGAGI (reference sequence). The CDR3 DNA reads TGTGCCAGCAGTTCCATAGCGGGAGCCTCCTACGAGCAGTACTTC. Protein: CASSSIAGASYEQYF.

The V and J genes are TRBV13 and TRBJ2-2; no clear D gene. There are 14 residues in the CDR3. V lost 3 bases, J lost 2 bases, and 7 bases lay in between. Per the germline V gene, CDR1 is PRHDT and CDR2 is FYEKMQ (reference sequence). The DNA of the CDR3 is TGTGCCAGCAGCTTCCGGTTAAACACCGGGGAGCTGTTTTTT. This codes for CASSFRLNTGELFF.

V and J are TRBV4-1 and TRBJ1-4; TRBD1 matches at 10 bases. This CDR3 is built from 19 residues. Germline values: CDR1 MGHRA, CDR2 YSYEKL. V gave up 1 base and J gave up 13 bases; unmatched junction bases: 21. The DNA for the CDR3 is TGCGCCAGCAGCCAAGGAGATCTCGTCCGGGACAGGGGTTTACCGGGACTGTTTTTT. Translated: CASSQGDLVRDRGLPGLFF.

CDR3 in amino acids: CASSRRGDRYGEETQYF. In DNA form, the CDR3 reads TGTGCCAGCAGCCGCCGCGGGGACAGGTATGGAGAAGAGACCCAGTACTTC. This chain joins TRBV14 and TRBJ2-5; 8 bases match TRBD1. Per the germline V gene, CDR1 is SGHDN and CDR2 is FVKESK. V was pared by 4 bases and J by 3 bases, with 13 bases of the junction left unmatched. CDR3 length: 17 residues.

This clone has only one observation. This chain connects TRBV7-2 to TRBJ1-6, with D unclear. The CDR3 is 15 amino acids. Germline V lookup: CDR1 SGHTA, CDR2 FQGNSA. Deletions cut 5 bases from V and 4 bases from J, with 12 bases between. CDR3 region: CASSQATGYNSPLHF. In nucleotides, the CDR3 is TGTGCCAGCAGCCAAGCGACGGGGTATAATTCACCCCTCCACTTT. The variable domain in full, with the rest retrieved from reference TRBV7-2 and TRBJ1-6, is GAGVSQSPSNKVTEKGKDVELRCDPISGHTALYWYRQSLGQGLEFLIYFQGNSAPDKSGLPSDRFSAERTGGSVSTLTIQRTQQEDSAVYLCASSQATGYNSPLHFGNGTRLTVT.

This chain links TRBV7-2 with TRBJ1-1, with D maybe TRBD1 (5 bases). Germline values: CDR1 SGHTA, CDR2 FQGNSA. The CDR3 contains 14 residues. Trimming cost V 6 bases and J 2 bases, with 13 bases left between them. DNA for the CDR3: TGTGCCAGCAGGGCGGTGGGGCCCAACACTGAAGCTTTCTTT. It encodes CASRAVGPNTEAFF.

The chain recombines TRBV25-1 with TRBJ1-6; D is uncertain. CDR3 size: 13 residues. Germline values: CDR1 MGHDK, CDR2 SYGVNS. V dropped 3 bases and J dropped 9 bases, with 9 bases sitting between them. In nucleotides, the CDR3 is TGTGCCAGCAGTGAGTCGAGAGGTTCACCCCTCCACTTT. Its translation is CASSESRGSPLHF.

The chain uses TRBV5-1 and TRBJ2-7; D is possibly TRBD1 (7 bases). CDR3 length equals 14 residues. V lost 4 bases and J 4 bases, leaving 15 bases between the germline ends. Germline CDR1 and CDR2: SGHRS and YFSETQ. The CDR3: CASSRGTVLYEQYF. The CDR3 bases are TGCGCCAGCAGCCGCGGGACAGTTTTATACGAGCAGTACTTC.

This chain uses TRBV6-5 with TRBJ1-4, with TRBD1 as a possible D gene (6 bases). Trimming removed 0 bases from V and 4 bases from J, with 12 bases in between. This CDR3 comprises 16 residues. Germline assignment: CDR1 MNHEY and CDR2 SVGAGI. In DNA, the CDR3 is TGTGCCAGCAGTTACTCCAACAGGGCACATAATGAAAAACTGTTTTTT. This gives the protein CASSYSNRAHNEKLFF.

A single count supports this clone. This rearrangement joins TRBV10-3 to TRBJ1-1; D unclear. V dropped 2 bases and J dropped 5 bases, with 6 bases sitting between them. The CDR3 is made up of 12 amino acids. CDR1 is ENHRY and CDR2 is SYGVKD in the germline V gene. CDR3 sequence reads: CAISEGHTEAFF. The CDR3 coding sequence is TGTGCCATCAGTGAGGGGCATACTGAAGCTTTCTTT.

The sample holds one count of this clone. This rearrangement joins TRBV7-3 to TRBJ2-2; the D is unclear. From germline, CDR1 is SGHTA and CDR2 FQGTGA. This CDR3 has 16 amino acids. The ends were cut back, 0 bases at V and 7 bases at J, with 15 bases in the middle. The CDR3 DNA follows: TGTGCCAGCAGCTTAACCATTTCGAATTTCTACGGGGAGCTGTTTTTT. It is translated as CASSLTISNFYGELFF.

This clone appeared once. The chain recombines TRBV7-6 with TRBJ2-7; 9 bases agree with TRBD1. From germline, CDR1 is SGHVS and CDR2 FNYEAQ. The CDR3 runs 14 residues. V dropped 5 bases and J dropped 3; count of bases not matched to a gene: 5. CDR3 DNA sequence: TGTGCCAGCAGCCTAGGGGGACAGGGCTACGAGCAGTACTTC. Residues: CASSLGGQGYEQYF.

The chain uses TRBV23-1 and TRBJ1-1; the D is unclear. TRBV23-1 belongs to the ORF category, with a function that is uncertain. Trimming took 9 bases from V and 10 from J, leaving 9 bases between them. This CDR3 region has 9 residues. In nucleotides, the CDR3 is TGCGCCAGTCGAGAACGAGCTTTCTTT. This codes for CASRERAFF.

The gene calls are TRBV7-2 and TRBJ1-4; TRBD1 might be the D (6 bases). Trimming removed 3 bases at V and 6 bases at J, with 11 bases between. Germline V gene lookup returns CDR1 SGHTA and CDR2 FQGNSA. This CDR3 spans 14 amino acids. DNA of the CDR3: TGTGCCAGCAGCTTGGACAGAGGGCATGAAAAACTGTTTTTT. Protein sequence: CASSLDRGHEKLFF.

The chain's CDR3 is CASSFRDTEAFF. DNA of the CDR3: TGTGCCAGCAGCTTCAGGGACACTGAAGCTTTCTTT. The gene calls are TRBV11-2 and TRBJ1-1; D perhaps matches TRBD1 (5 bases). Germline CDR1 SGHAT, CDR2 FQNNGV. The CDR3 is 12 residues long. Trimming left V 3 bases short and J 3 bases short, with 5 bases between.

CDR3 protein: CASGLRGYVFF. CDR3 DNA sequence: TGTGCTAGTGGTTTGAGAGGGTACGTGTTCTTC. The V gene is TRBV12-5, the J gene TRBJ2-1; tentative D call: TRBD2 (5 bases). Trimming took 2 bases from V and 15 from J, leaving 11 bases between them. CDR1 is LGHNT and CDR2 is FRNRAP in the germline V gene. CDR3 size: 11 residues.

The V call is TRBV5-4, the J call TRBJ2-5, with 8 bases aligning to TRBD1. This CDR3 region has 14 residues. Looked up from germline, CDR1 is SGHNT and CDR2 is YYREEE (reference sequence). The trim removed 5 bases at V and 12 bases at J, leaving 15 bases unmatched. The CDR3 DNA is TGTGCCAGCAGGGTGACAGGGGTCTACGAGAGGGAGTACTTC. It translates to CASRVTGVYEREYF. Drawing the rest from reference TRBV5-4 and TRBJ2-5, the complete variable domain is ETGVTQSPTHLIKTRGQQVTLRCSSQSGHNTVSWYQQALGQGPQFIFQYYREEENGRGNFPPRFSGLQFPNYSSELNVNALELDDSALYLCASRVTGVYEREYFGPGTRLLVL.

The chain recombines TRBV19 with TRBJ1-1; tentative D call: TRBD1 (6 bases). The V end lost 3 bases, the J end lost 4 bases, and 24 bases lay between the germline ends. Germline V CDR1 and CDR2: LNHDA, SQIVND (reference sequence). The CDR3 runs to 18 residues. CDR3 nucleotides: TGTGCCAGTAGTATCCGGGTCACTCTGGGGGCCCCCGTCACTGAAGCTTTCTTT. Its protein is CASSIRVTLGAPVTEAFF.